This is a list of T cell receptor beta chains from one sample in a study of control samples from healthy donors and cancer patients. Sequencing was performed with immunoSEQ multiplex PCR; in TCRdb, only in-frame clones are kept and a portion is missing. The sample shows around 90,000 clones, about 89% of them seen only once. Material for sequencing was blood. The receptors originated from a man younger than 45 in good health. CDR3s include the opening cysteine and the closing phenylalanine or tryptophan. Fields, in order: V gene, clone size, J gene, CDR3 length, D gene, CDR3 DNA, CDR3 protein. D genes are given only for firm matches. Not all rows give a size; the values are once, few, many and, for expanded clones, a class.

>TRBV7-8|.|TRBJ2-7|15|.
TGTGCCAGCAGCTTAGGGGACTGGATCTCCTACGAGCAGTACTTC
CASSLGDWISYEQYF
>TRBV30|.|TRBJ2-3|15|TRBD2
TGTGCCTGGAGCCGACTAGCGGGGGCCGCAGATACGCAGTATTTT
CAWSRLAGAADTQYF
>TRBV3-1/TRBV3-2|.|TRBJ2-5|16|.
TGTGCCAGCAGCCAAGATCTCTCAGGGGCAGGGGAGACCCAGTACTTC
CASSQDLSGAGETQYF
>TRBV29-1|.|TRBJ2-2|14|TRBD1
TGCAGCGTTCGGACAGGGGTAAACACCGGGGAGCTGTTTTTT
CSVRTGVNTGELFF
>TRBV9|few|TRBJ1-3|13|.
TGTGCCAGCAGCGTAGCGGGGAAGGACACCATATATTTT
CASSVAGKDTIYF
>TRBV30|.|TRBJ2-3|11|.
TGTGCCTGGAGTTTTTCGGATACGCAGTATTTT
CAWSFSDTQYF
>TRBV19|.|TRBJ1-4|13|.
TGTGCCAGTAGGAGGCGGGGCGACGAAAAACTGTTTTTT
CASRRRGDEKLFF
>TRBV28|.|TRBJ1-3|15|.
TGTGCCAGCAGTCAACAGGTATCCTCTGGAAACACCATATATTTT
CASSQQVSSGNTIYF
>TRBV19|few|TRBJ1-6|14|.
TGTGCCAGTAGTATAACAGAGGGGAATTCACCCCTCCACTTT
CASSITEGNSPLHF
>TRBV19|.|TRBJ1-6|14|.
TGTGCCAGTAGTATGGGTAACAGAGGCTCACCCCTCCACTTT
CASSMGNRGSPLHF
>TRBV30|.|TRBJ1-4|13|.
TGTGCCTTTGACAGGAGGCCGAATGAAAAACTGTTTTTT
CAFDRRPNEKLFF
>TRBV7-9|.|TRBJ1-1|11|.
TGTGCCAGCAGCTTAGGGGGCGAAGCTTTCTTT
CASSLGGEAFF
>TRBV2|once|TRBJ1-1|14|.
TGTGCCAGCCAAGGGTGGCAGACTAACACTGAAGCTTTCTTT
CASQGWQTNTEAFF
>TRBV18|.|TRBJ2-5|15|TRBD1
TGTGCCAGCTCACCACCGGCGACAGGGGAAAGGACCCAGTACTTC
CASSPPATGERTQYF
>TRBV27|.|TRBJ1-2|16|TRBD1
TGTGCCAGCAGCCTTCTGGGACAGGGGGCAGGTTATGGCTACACCTTC
CASSLLGQGAGYGYTF
>TRBV24-1|.|TRBJ2-3|17|TRBD2
TGTGCCACCAGTGATCGACTAGCGGGGGGGCCAACAGATACGCAGTATTTT
CATSDRLAGGPTDTQYF
>TRBV30|once|TRBJ1-6|15|TRBD1
TGTGCCTGGAGTGATCGACAGGGGGCGGTTTCACCCCTCCACTTT
CAWSDRQGAVSPLHF
>TRBV7-9|once|TRBJ2-5|15|TRBD2
TGTGCCAGCAGCTTTCCCTCGGGCGGGGGTGAGACCCAGTACTTC
CASSFPSGGGETQYF
>TRBV5-4|many|TRBJ1-2|15|.
TGTGCCAGCAGCTTGGTTAACAGGGTAAACTATGGCTACACCTTC
CASSLVNRVNYGYTF
>TRBV19|once|TRBJ1-1|13|.
TGTGCCAGTAGTATTTCTGGGAGGCCTGAAGCTTTCTTT
CASSISGRPEAFF
>TRBV6-5|.|TRBJ2-7|15|TRBD2
TGTGCCAGCAGGAGCGTAGCGGGGGGCTCCTACGAGCAGTACTTC
CASRSVAGGSYEQYF
>TRBV12-3/TRBV12-4|.|TRBJ2-7|13|.
TGTGCCAGCAGCCCATGGGGGGCCCACGAGCAGTACTTC
CASSPWGAHEQYF
>TRBV11-1|.|TRBJ1-2|12|.
TGTGCCAGCAGCGAGGGCGGCTATGGCTACACCTTC
CASSEGGYGYTF
>TRBV5-4|.|TRBJ2-4|17|.
TGTGCCAGCAGCTTGGGGGCTGGGGGGCTAGCCAAAAACATTCAGTACTTC
CASSLGAGGLAKNIQYF
>TRBV6-5|.|TRBJ2-4|14|.
TGTGCCAGCACCTTGATAGGAAGGTCAAACATTCAGTACTTC
CASTLIGRSNIQYF
>TRBV9|once|TRBJ1-6|14|.
TGTGCCAGCAGCGCGGGGGCCTATAATTCACCCCTCCACTTT
CASSAGAYNSPLHF
>TRBV7-2|.|TRBJ2-7|13|.
TGTGCCAGCAGCTTAGTAGATTCCTACGAGCAGTACTTC
CASSLVDSYEQYF
>TRBV9|.|TRBJ2-7|12|.
TGTGCCAGCAGCGTGGACCCTTACGAGCAGTACTTC
CASSVDPYEQYF
>TRBV5-6|once|TRBJ2-5|15|.
TGTGCCAGCAGCTTGGAGGTTGGACCGCAAGAGACCCAGTACTTC
CASSLEVGPQETQYF
>TRBV28|.|TRBJ2-2|15|.
TGTGCCAGCAGTTTATGGAGACAGAACACCGGGGAGCTGTTTTTT
CASSLWRQNTGELFF
>TRBV18|.|TRBJ2-7|16|TRBD1
TGTGCCAGCTCACCCGGGACAGGGGGAAACTCCTACGAGCAGTACTTC
CASSPGTGGNSYEQYF
>TRBV9|.|TRBJ1-1|15|.
TGTGCCAGCAGCGTGGCTGGGGGGGAGAACACTGAAGCTTTCTTT
CASSVAGGENTEAFF
>TRBV5-1|.|TRBJ1-2|13|.
TGCGCCAGCAGCTTTTACGGGGCGGATGGCTACACCTTC
CASSFYGADGYTF
>TRBV7-2|.|TRBJ1-6|17|.
TGTGCCAGCAGCTTAGTACCTGGGAGCTCCTATAATTCACCCCTCCACTTT
CASSLVPGSSYNSPLHF
>TRBV20-1|.|TRBJ1-5|14|.
TGCAGTGCTAGTGGGAGTTATAGCAATCAGCCCCAGCATTTT
CSASGSYSNQPQHF
>TRBV12-3/TRBV12-4|.|TRBJ1-2|13|TRBD1
TGTGCCAGCAGTCCCCACAGGGGTGGTGGCTACACCTTC
CASSPHRGGGYTF
>TRBV6-5|.|TRBJ1-1|11|.
TGTGCCAGCACCTACCTAGGCGCAGCTTTCTTT
CASTYLGAAFF
>TRBV7-2|.|TRBJ2-4|14|.
TGTGCCAGCAGCTTCCGGAGGGGGGAGGCCATTCAGTACTTC
CASSFRRGEAIQYF
>TRBV20-1|.|TRBJ1-2|11|.
TGCAGTGTTGTCAGTAACTATGGCTACACCTTC
CSVVSNYGYTF
>TRBV5-5|.|TRBJ2-7|16|TRBD2
TGTGCCAGCAGCGCACCCGGGACTAGCGGGGCCTACGAGCAGTACTTC
CASSAPGTSGAYEQYF
>TRBV11-3|.|TRBJ1-2|15|TRBD1
TGTGCCAGCAGATTTATAGCAGGGGGCGACTATGGCTACACCTTC
CASRFIAGGDYGYTF
>TRBV7-8|.|TRBJ1-1|17|.
TGTGCCAGCAGCCCCCCCCTATGGGGCAGGGCGAACACTGAAGCTTTCTTT
CASSPPLWGRANTEAFF
>TRBV18|.|TRBJ2-4|15|TRBD1
TGTGCCAGCTCACCTCAGGGGGTTCAGGGAAACATTCAGTACTTC
CASSPQGVQGNIQYF
>TRBV5-1|once|TRBJ1-2|15|TRBD1
TGCGCCAGCAGCACCCAGGGGGAGTCCGCTCGCGGCTACACCTTC
CASSTQGESARGYTF
>TRBV14|few|TRBJ2-1|12|TRBD2
TGTGCCAGCGGGGGGGCCTACAATGAGCAGTTCTTC
CASGGAYNEQFF